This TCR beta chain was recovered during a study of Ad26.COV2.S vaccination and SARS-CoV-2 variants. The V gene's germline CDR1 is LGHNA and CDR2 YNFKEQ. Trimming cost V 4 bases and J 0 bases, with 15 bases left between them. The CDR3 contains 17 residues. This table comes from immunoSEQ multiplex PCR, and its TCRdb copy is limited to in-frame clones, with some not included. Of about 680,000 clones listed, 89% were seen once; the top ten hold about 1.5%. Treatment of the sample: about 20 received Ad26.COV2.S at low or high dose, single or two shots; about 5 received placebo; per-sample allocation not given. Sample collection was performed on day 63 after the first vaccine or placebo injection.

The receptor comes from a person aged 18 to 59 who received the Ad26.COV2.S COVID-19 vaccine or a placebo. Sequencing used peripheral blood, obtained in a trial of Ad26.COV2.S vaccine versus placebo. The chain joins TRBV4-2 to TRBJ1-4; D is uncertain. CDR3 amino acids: CASSRRAGAATNEKLFF. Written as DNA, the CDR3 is TGTGCCAGCAGCCGACGGGCGGGCGCCGCAACTAATGAAAAACTGTTTTTT.